This passage covers 27 T cell receptor beta chains from one sample sequenced in a study of brain T cells in children with intractable seizures. The method was immunoSEQ multiplex PCR; TCRdb's version includes in-frame clones alone and lacks a portion of them. This sample has 60,000 to 85,000 clones; more than 85% occur once, and the top ten carry roughly 1.5%. The source was peripheral blood, collected at surgery. The source of these receptors is a boy younger than two with tuberous sclerosis and intractable seizures.

The CDR3 region is CASSLGSWGNYGYTF. The CDR3 DNA reads TGTGCCAGCAGCTTAGGGAGTTGGGGTAACTATGGCTACACCTTC. This chain connects TRBV7-9 to TRBJ1-2; D gene unclear. The V gene's germline CDR1 is SEHNR and CDR2 FQNEAQ (reference sequence). This CDR3 comprises 15 residues. The germline V and J ends were trimmed by 1 base and 1 base, with 10 bases remaining between them.

This chain uses TRBV30 with TRBJ2-1; 10 bases map to TRBD1. V was clipped by 7 bases and J by 4 bases; unmatched bases: 7. There are 14 residues in the CDR3. The germline gives CDR1 GTSNPN, CDR2 SVGIG (reference sequence). CDR3 sequence reads: CAFRRTGGYNEQFF. The CDR3, as DNA: TGTGCCTTCCGCCGGACAGGGGGTTACAATGAGCAGTTCTTC.

The chain employs TRBV6-6 and TRBJ1-1; perhaps TRBD1 as D (5 bases). V was shortened by 5 bases and J by 8 bases, with 18 bases between the two germline ends. The CDR3 contains 14 residues. Germline CDR1 is MNHNY and CDR2 is SVGAGI (reference sequence). The CDR3 region is CASSDSFRTQEAFF. CDR3 bases: TGTGCCAGCAGTGACAGCTTTCGTACGCAGGAAGCTTTCTTT.

The rearrangement joins TRBV6-2 or TRBV6-3 to TRBJ1-3, with a weak D call TRBD1 (6 bases). The V gene lost 2 bases and the J gene lost 0 bases, with 11 bases spanning the gap. The CDR3 has 16 residues. Germline assignment: CDR1 MNHEY and CDR2 SVGEGT. The CDR3 DNA reads as TGTGCCAGCAGTTACGCGGACAGCTCCTCTGGAAACACCATATATTTT. Translating gives CASSYADSSSGNTIYF.

The rearrangement joins TRBV7-9 to TRBJ2-7; 12 positions match TRBD2. The V and J ends lost 5 bases and 0 bases, in that order; junction bases with no gene match: 2. Germline V gene data show CDR1 as SEHNR and CDR2 as FQNEAQ (reference sequence). The CDR3 has 15 amino acids. In DNA form, the CDR3 reads TGTGCCAGCAGCCCGACTAGCGGGAGCTCCTACGAGCAGTACTTC. It specifies CASSPTSGSSYEQYF.

V gene TRBV29-1 combines with J gene TRBJ1-1, with a tentative D call TRBD1 (5 bases). Germline V gene lookup returns CDR1 SQVTM and CDR2 ANQGSEA. This CDR3 has 13 residues. Trimming cost V 2 bases and J 7 bases, with 14 bases left between them. The CDR3 sequence: CSVEISRGVEAFF. For the CDR3, the DNA is TGCAGCGTTGAAATTTCCCGAGGGGTTGAAGCTTTCTTT.

V gene TRBV7-9 combines with J gene TRBJ1-2; tentatively, D is TRBD1 (6 bases). This CDR3 is 13 amino acids long. The germline V and J ends were trimmed by 1 base and 8 bases, with 11 bases remaining between them. Germline V gene lookup returns CDR1 SEHNR and CDR2 FQNEAQ (reference sequence). CDR3 region: CASSLDLGGGYTF. Written as DNA, the CDR3 is TGTGCCAGCAGCTTAGATTTAGGGGGAGGCTACACCTTC.

This clone appeared once. The gene calls are TRBV6-5 and TRBJ2-1, with 9 bases aligning to TRBD1. Germline-derived CDR1 and CDR2 are MNHEY and SVGAGI. With 5 bases clipped from V and 4 bases from J, the junction kept 6 bases outside the gene matches. There are 15 residues in the CDR3. The CDR3 reads CASSKPGQGYNEQFF. The CDR3 DNA is TGTGCCAGCAGTAAACCGGGACAGGGTTACAATGAGCAGTTCTTC.

In its sample, this clone was seen a few times. The chain is built from TRBV25-1 and TRBJ2-7; 8 bases are a match to TRBD1. V was clipped by 0 bases and J by 3 bases; unmatched bases: 10. The CDR3 is 17 amino acids. Germline CDR1 is MGHDK and CDR2 is SYGVNS. Here the CDR3 reads CASSEYIGGQDIYEQYF. In DNA, the CDR3 is TGTGCCAGCAGTGAATATATTGGGGGACAGGACATCTACGAGCAGTACTTC.

This clone has only one observation. Written as DNA, the CDR3 is TGTGCCAGCAGCTCACCAGGGGCGATCACAGATACGCAGTATTTT. This gives the protein CASSSPGAITDTQYF. The chain uses TRBV14 and TRBJ2-3, with D possibly TRBD1 on 6 matching bases. This CDR3 has 15 amino acids. The germline CDR1 and CDR2 sequences are SGHDN and FVKESK. V was trimmed by 5 bases and J by 2 bases, leaving 14 bases between them.

This chain uses TRBV30 with TRBJ2-1, with 10 bases fitting TRBD2. The CDR3 loop spans 14 amino acids. Germline CDR1 reads GTSNPN; CDR2 reads SVGIG (reference sequence). With 3 bases clipped from V and 5 bases from J, the junction kept 4 bases outside the gene matches. CDR3 nucleotide sequence: TGTGCCTGGAGAACTAGCGGGACTGACAATGAGCAGTTCTTC. Its protein product is CAWRTSGTDNEQFF.

On this clone itself: This sample includes further DNA sequences coding for the same CDR3. The chain is built from TRBV6-5 and TRBJ2-7; 9 bases match TRBD1. There are 15 residues in the CDR3. Per germline, CDR1 MNHEY and CDR2 SVGAGI. V shed 0 bases, J shed 2 bases, and the junction held 2 bases outside the gene matches. CDR3 bases: TGTGCCAGCAGTTACTCCGGGACAGGGACCTACGAGCAGTACTTC. It specifies CASSYSGTGTYEQYF.

The chain uses TRBV6-5 and TRBJ2-7, with D possibly being TRBD1 (5 bases). Germline loops: CDR1 MNHEY, CDR2 SVGAGI. Trimming removed 0 bases at V and 4 bases at J, with 13 bases between. CDR3 length equals 15 residues. This CDR3 is CASSYSTRVSYEQYF. Here the CDR3 DNA reads TGTGCCAGCAGTTACTCGACCAGGGTTTCTTACGAGCAGTACTTC.

The chain has TRBV30 and TRBJ2-7; 11 nucleotides agree with TRBD2. The V gene's germline CDR1 is GTSNPN and CDR2 SVGIG (reference sequence). V gave up 1 base and J gave up 3 bases; unmatched junction bases: 8. There are 16 residues in the CDR3. The CDR3 loop reads CAWSGLLAGDSYEQYF. CDR3 in DNA: TGTGCCTGGAGTGGTCTACTAGCGGGAGATAGCTACGAGCAGTACTTC.

The chain carries TRBV27 and TRBJ2-3; D not resolved. This CDR3 spans 12 amino acids. Germline V gene data show CDR1 as MNHEY and CDR2 as SMNVEV (reference sequence). The germline V and J ends were trimmed by 4 bases and 6 bases, with 8 bases remaining between them. In DNA, the CDR3 is TGTGCCAGCAGTTCCTTAGTTGATACGCAGTATTTT. It yields the protein CASSSLVDTQYF.

The J gene is TRBJ2-5, the V gene TRBV2, with 7 positions matching TRBD2. J lost 4 bases, V lost 7 bases, and 6 bases had no gene match. The CDR3 is 13 amino acids. Germline V gives CDR1 SNHLY, CDR2 FYNNEI. In nucleotides, the CDR3 is TGTGCCAGCATTGGGGGGGTCCCAGAGACCCAGTACTTC. This sequence encodes CASIGGVPETQYF.

This chain joins TRBV20-1 and TRBJ2-1, with a possible D match to TRBD2 (5 bases). Trimming removed 3 bases at V and 10 bases at J, with 16 bases between. The CDR3 loop spans 13 amino acids. Germline CDR1 is DFQATT and CDR2 is SNEGSKA (reference sequence). This chain's CDR3 is CSASLAFGWEQFF. The CDR3 nucleotides are TGCAGTGCTAGTTTAGCGTTTGGATGGGAGCAGTTCTTC.

This chain uses TRBV5-1 with TRBJ2-7; D is perhaps TRBD2 (6 bases). The CDR3 runs to 15 residues. The V and J ends lost 2 bases and 3 bases respectively, with 15 bases between them. Germline lookup yields CDR1 SGHRS and CDR2 YFSETQ. CDR3 nucleotide sequence: TGCGCCAGCAGCTTAGGAGCGGGCATGGGCTACGAGCAGTACTTC. Protein: CASSLGAGMGYEQYF.

This chain uses TRBV27 with TRBJ2-7, with 8 bases fitting TRBD1. The CDR3 runs to 14 residues. The V segment lost 5 bases and the J segment 2 bases; nucleotides outside the gene matches: 5. The germline V gene has CDR1 MNHEY and CDR2 SMNVEV (reference sequence). In DNA form, the CDR3 reads TGTGCCAGCAGTCCCGGACAGGGCGCCTACGAGCAGTACTTC. It translates to CASSPGQGAYEQYF.

V gene TRBV5-1 combines with J gene TRBJ1-2, with TRBD1 matching over 7 bases. From germline, CDR1 is SGHRS and CDR2 YFSETQ. The length of the CDR3 is 13 residues. The ends lost 5 bases at V and 2 bases at J; junction bases unmatched: 3. CDR3 amino acids: CASRVDRNYGYTF. CDR3 nucleotide sequence: TGCGCCAGCAGAGTGGACAGGAACTATGGCTACACCTTC.

This chain uses TRBV9 with TRBJ2-3; 10 nucleotides line up with TRBD1. Germline V gene lookup returns CDR1 SGDLS and CDR2 YYNGEE. The trim removed 2 bases at V and 4 bases at J, leaving 7 bases unmatched. The CDR3 spans 16 residues. The DNA for the CDR3 is TGTGCCAGCAGCGTTCCCCGGGACAGGGGTTCAGATACGCAGTATTTT. Amino acids: CASSVPRDRGSDTQYF.

A few counts support this clone. This rearrangement joins TRBV29-1 to TRBJ2-1; maybe TRBD1 (7 bases). Germline CDR1 is SQVTM and CDR2 is ANQGSEA. V dropped 8 bases and J dropped 6 bases, with 32 bases sitting between them. This CDR3 is built from 18 residues. CDR3 nucleotides: TGCAGCACAAGAGAAGGGGTCCTGGGGGCAGGGGGAGGCAATGAGCAGTTCTTC. It specifies CSTREGVLGAGGGNEQFF.

The CDR3 coding sequence is TGTGCCAGCAGCCACTGGGCAGATACGCAGTATTTT. Translation gives CASSHWADTQYF. V and J are TRBV6-6 and TRBJ2-3, with no clear D. The V gene lost 6 bases and the J gene lost 4 bases, with 8 bases spanning the gap. Germline V gene data show CDR1 as MNHNY and CDR2 as SVGAGI (reference sequence). The CDR3 is 12 amino acids.

This sequence joins TRBV13 and TRBJ1-1, with 7 nucleotides matching TRBD1. The CDR3 length is 16 residues. V gave up 3 bases and J gave up 7 bases; unmatched junction bases: 14. Germline V CDR1 and CDR2: PRHDT, FYEKMQ (reference sequence). The CDR3 protein is CASSFFLGQGDGEAFF. The DNA of the CDR3 is TGTGCCAGCAGCTTCTTTCTCGGCCAGGGGGACGGTGAAGCTTTCTTT.

In its sample, this clone was seen once. V and J are TRBV6-5 and TRBJ2-5, with D maybe TRBD2 (5 bases). Germline V lookup: CDR1 MNHEY, CDR2 SVGAGI. Trimming took 6 bases from V and 2 from J, leaving 10 bases between them. The CDR3 sequence is 13 residues long. CDR3 sequence: CASRRAAQETQYF. The CDR3, as DNA: TGTGCCAGCAGGCGAGCGGCTCAAGAGACCCAGTACTTC.

V usage is TRBV5-1 and J usage is TRBJ1-1; 7 bases fit TRBD1. CDR1 and CDR2 from the germline V gene are SGHRS and YFSETQ. This CDR3 is built from 15 residues. The trim removed 0 bases at V and 3 bases at J, leaving 5 bases unmatched. CDR3 bases: TGCGCCAGCAGCTTGGCCAGGGGGAGGTACACTGAAGCTTTCTTT. Translated, it gives CASSLARGRYTEAFF.

Only one count was recorded for this clone. V gene TRBV19 combines with J gene TRBJ2-5; tentatively, D is TRBD2 (7 bases). The V gene lost 4 bases and the J gene lost 5 bases, with 20 bases spanning the gap. The CDR3 has 16 residues. Germline V gene data show CDR1 as LNHDA and CDR2 as SQIVND (reference sequence). CDR3 nucleotide sequence: TGTGCCAGTAGTACTTATTTTGGGGGGGCGCTTGAGACCCAGTACTTC. Translation: CASSTYFGGALETQYF.